The source of this T cell receptor (beta chain) is a study of CD8 T cells in ankylosing spondylitis. General study points: Clones linked with disease were CD8+ and fairly uncommon in the peripheral blood. Reportedly, disease-linked clones are significantly enriched in ankylosing spondylitis patients' matched synovial fluid.

Remarks on this clonotype: What it binds is not known.

Looked up from germline, CDR1 is KGHDR and CDR2 is SFDVKD. The CDR3 is made up of 15 amino acids. Trimming took 4 bases from V and 6 from J, leaving 16 bases between them. TCRdb re-called the 5' RACE reads with MiXCR, one entry per CDR3 protein. The sample holds 380,000 or so distinct CDR3 sequences, approximately 20% seen once. The sequence was collected from a male donor with ankylosing spondylitis or in good health (not recorded which). V and J are TRBV24-1 and TRBJ2-3, with no clear D. Sequencing was done on a sample of blood, either unsorted or a sorted T cell fraction (not recorded which). CDR3 loop: CATSDLEWMADTQYF. The CDR3 DNA reads as TGTGCCACCAGTGACCTCGAATGGATGGCGGATACGCAGTATTTT.